This T cell receptor (beta chain) appears in the sequencing data of a study of T cell responses to AZD1222 COVID-19 vaccine. TCRdb's table, derived via immunoSEQ multiplex PCR, lists solely in-frame clones and lacks some. The table lists some 120,000 clones, roughly 90% of them singletons, with under 6% in the top ten. The CDR3 covers 16 residues. Trimming stripped 2 bases from V and 0 bases from J, with 13 bases between. Germline V lookup: CDR1 LGHDT, CDR2 YNNKEL (reference sequence). This clone has only a few counts. The sample consisted of peripheral blood, taken 28 days after the second AZD1222 dose. This sequence joins TRBV3-1 (or the pseudogene TRBV3-2) and TRBJ1-2; D remains unclear. This receptor was obtained from an adult who received the AZD1222 COVID-19 vaccine. The CDR3 coding sequence is TGTGCCAGCAGCCAAATGGCGACTAGTGCTAACTATGGCTACACCTTC. This translates into CASSQMATSANYGYTF.